Shown below are 13 T cell receptor beta chains from a single sample sequenced in a study of identical twins. TCRdb processed the 5' RACE reads anew with MiXCR; each CDR3 protein has one entry. The sample consists of hundreds of thousands of distinct CDR3 sequences, just over 7% of them appearing once. The data were also submitted as part of a second study, on yellow fever vaccine responses in identical twins.

The material sequenced was PBMCs. The receptor set was obtained from a woman between 18 and 29 years old in good health.

This chain uses TRBV12-3 or TRBV12-4 with TRBJ2-4, with a possible D match to TRBD1 (6 bases). V was pared by 7 bases and J by 1 base, with 17 bases between. CDR3 length equals 16 residues. CDR3: CASMMVEGVAKNIQYF. The CDR3 coding sequence is TGTGCCAGCATGATGGTAGAGGGGGTGGCCAAAAACATTCAGTACTTC.

A remark on this clonotype: A much larger clonotype is one base distant, so this may be a read error. The gene calls are TRBV4-1 and TRBJ2-5; TRBD2 matches at 8 bases. Per germline, CDR1 MGHRA and CDR2 YSYEKL. V shed 5 bases, J shed 1 base, and the junction held 3 bases outside the gene matches. The CDR3 consists of 14 residues. The CDR3 here is CASSIGLAQETQYF. The CDR3 bases are TGCGCCAGCAGCATCGGACTAGCCCAAGAGACCCAGTACTTC.

The chain couples TRBV3-1 to TRBJ1-2, with 10 bases matching TRBD1. The CDR3 loop spans 14 amino acids. With 6 bases clipped from V and 6 bases from J, the junction kept 7 bases outside the gene matches. Looked up from germline, CDR1 is LGHDT and CDR2 is YNNKEL (reference sequence). CDR3 in amino acids: CASRETGGANGYTF. CDR3 in DNA: TGTGCCAGCAGGGAGACAGGGGGCGCAAATGGCTACACCTTC.

This clonotype was detected many times. The CDR3 DNA is TGTGCCAGCAGCACCCGGACAGGGTGGACCTACGAGCAGTACGTC. Translation: CASSTRTGWTYEQYV. The gene calls are TRBV21-1 and TRBJ2-7; the D call TRBD1 from the table was never checked on the DNA. TRBV21-1 is assigned pseudogene status. The CDR3 is 15 amino acids.

The V call is TRBV7-9, the J call TRBJ2-7; 10 nucleotides agree with TRBD2. Germline V gene sequence: CDR1 SEHNR, CDR2 FQNEAQ (reference sequence). The CDR3 extends over 14 amino acids. V trimming: 8 bases; J trimming: 2 bases; junction bases outside the gene matches: 6. In DNA, the CDR3 is TGTGCCAGCGCTACCGGGACTAGCGCCTACGAGCAGTACGTC. Its translation is CASATGTSAYEQYV.

This clonotype came up many times. The chain carries TRBV7-6 and TRBJ2-3, with 7 bases aligning to TRBD1. This CDR3 is 15 amino acids long. Germline CDR1 is SGHVS and CDR2 is FNYEAQ. With 2 bases clipped from V and 2 bases from J, the junction kept 4 bases outside the gene matches. CDR3 in DNA: TGTGCCAGCAGCTTAAACAGGGGTAACACAGATACGCAGTATTTT. This gives the protein CASSLNRGNTDTQYF.

This clonotype was seen more than once but under ten times. V usage is TRBV4-2 and J usage is TRBJ1-1, with no clear D. The germline CDR1 and CDR2 sequences are LGHNA and YNFKEQ. This CDR3 is built from 14 residues. Between the trimmed V and J ends, which lost 1 base and 9 bases, there was a span of 15 bases. DNA for the CDR3: TGTGCCAGCAGCCAAGCAGATCCTGGAGATAAAGCTTTCTTT. Amino acid sequence: CASSQADPGDKAFF.

Many counts were recorded for this clonotype. The V call is TRBV3-1, the J call TRBJ1-3, with 9 bases lining up with TRBD1. The CDR3 length is 15 residues. The V gene's germline CDR1 is LGHDT and CDR2 YNNKEL (reference sequence). Trimming at V came to 5 bases and at J to 5 bases, leaving 7 bases not matched to a gene. CDR3 in DNA: TGTGCCAGCAGCAGGGACAGGGCGAGAAGAAACACCATATATTTT. It translates to CASSRDRARRNTIYF.

Ten or more counts support this clonotype. The chain carries TRBV20-1 and TRBJ2-1; 10 bases are shared with TRBD2. CDR3 length: 14 amino acids. With V trimmed by 6 bases and J by 4 bases, 6 bases remained unmatched. CDR1 is DFQATT, CDR2 SNEGSKA, per germline (reference sequence). The CDR3 DNA follows: TGCAGTGCAAACGGACTAGCGGAGTACAATGAGCAGTTCTTC. Amino acids: CSANGLAEYNEQFF.

V usage is TRBV7-8 and J usage is TRBJ2-1; TRBD2 is a possible D gene (5 bases). This CDR3 region has 15 residues. Between the trimmed V and J ends, which lost 4 bases and 4 bases, there was a span of 14 bases. Germline CDR1 is SGHVS and CDR2 is FQNEAQ. The CDR3 is CASSSPGLSYNEQFF. Written as DNA, the CDR3 is TGTGCCAGCAGCTCACCGGGGTTGTCGTACAATGAGCAGTTCTTC.

The J gene is TRBJ2-7, the V gene TRBV24-1; the D gene is possibly TRBD1 (5 bases). From germline, CDR1 is KGHDR and CDR2 SFDVKD. This CDR3 contains 13 residues. Trimming took 9 bases from V and 5 from J, leaving 16 bases between them. CDR3 sequence: CATCDSQTDEQYF. The CDR3 DNA reads TGTGCCACCTGCGACAGCCAAACCGACGAGCAGTACTTC.

This clonotype appeared many times. The rearrangement links TRBV5-1 to TRBJ1-4; D not resolved. Germline lookup yields CDR1 SGHRS and CDR2 YFSETQ. Between the trimmed V and J ends, which lost 4 bases and 3 bases, there was a span of 16 bases. This CDR3 contains 16 residues. In DNA, the CDR3 is TGCGCCAGCAGCCTGGGAGGAGGGTCATCTAATGAAAAACTGTTTTTT. This gives the protein CASSLGGGSSNEKLFF.

The table lists this clonotype with a few counts. V is TRBV28 and J is TRBJ2-7; 8 positions agree with TRBD2. V gave up 5 bases and J gave up 7 bases; unmatched junction bases: 16. This CDR3 region has 16 residues. CDR1 and CDR2 from the germline V gene are MDHEN and SYDVKM. CDR3 bases: TGTGCCAGCAGTCCCCTAAGCGGGAGTCCGCGTATAGAGCAGTACTTC. This translates into CASSPLSGSPRIEQYF.